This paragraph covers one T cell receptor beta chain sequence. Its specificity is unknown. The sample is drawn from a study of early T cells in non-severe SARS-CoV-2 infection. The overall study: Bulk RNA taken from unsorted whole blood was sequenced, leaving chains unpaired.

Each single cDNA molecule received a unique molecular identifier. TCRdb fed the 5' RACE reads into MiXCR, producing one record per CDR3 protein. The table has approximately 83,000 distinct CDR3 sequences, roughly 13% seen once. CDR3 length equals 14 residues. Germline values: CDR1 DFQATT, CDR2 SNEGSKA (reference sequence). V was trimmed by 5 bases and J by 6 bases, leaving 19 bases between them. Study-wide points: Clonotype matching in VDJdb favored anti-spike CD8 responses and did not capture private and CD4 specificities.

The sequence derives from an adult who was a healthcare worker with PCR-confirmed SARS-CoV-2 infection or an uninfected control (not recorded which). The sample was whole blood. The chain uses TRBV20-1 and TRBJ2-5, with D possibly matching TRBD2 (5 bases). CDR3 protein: CSAPFAGSGKTQYF. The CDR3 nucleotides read TGCAGTGCTCCGTTTGCCGGGTCGGGGAAGACCCAGTACTTC.